This T cell receptor beta chain was sequenced during a study of T cell changes during pregnancy in multiple sclerosis. Some clones are missing from TCRdb's copy, which holds only in-frame ones; the method was immunoSEQ multiplex PCR. The sample carries around 69,000 clones, 92% recorded once. This sample comprised peripheral blood, obtained in the first trimester of pregnancy. The TCR sequence derives from a female donor with multiple sclerosis, enrolled in a pregnancy study.

This CDR3 is CASSEVATDNEQFF. The CDR3 DNA follows: TGTGCCAGCAGTGAAGTTGCGACAGACAATGAGCAGTTCTTC. This chain links TRBV2 with TRBJ2-1; D might be TRBD1 (5 bases). V was shortened by 1 base and J by 5 bases, with 9 bases between the two germline ends. The CDR3 has 14 residues. CDR1 SNHLY and CDR2 FYNNEI come from the germline V gene.